The 22 T cell receptor beta chains below all came from one sample that was sequenced in a study of T cell clusters in autoimmune cytopenias. TRB was amplified from about 260 ng of peripheral blood genomic DNA per sample. One tube held mixed TRB-A and TRB-B primer pools for touch-down PCR. Each CDR3 protein gets one entry in TCRdb, which reprocessed the multiplex PCR reads and gives no DNA. The sample table sets out some 7,500 distinct CDR3 sequences. These same data were also listed under a study on T cell repertoires in aging, cancer and after chemotherapy.

The source material was peripheral blood. These receptors were taken from a human donor with an autoimmune cytopenia or autoimmune hepatitis (not recorded which).

V and J are TRBV27 and TRBJ1-3; TCRdb returns TRBD1, unconfirmable since there is no DNA. This CDR3 spans 15 amino acids. Germline V lookup: CDR1 MNHEY, CDR2 SMNVEV (reference sequence). The CDR3 here is CASSPQTGAGNTIYF.

The chain combines TRBV19 with TRBJ1-5; no DNA is available, so the TRBD1 call from TCRdb remains unchecked. There are 16 residues in the CDR3. Germline CDR1 and CDR2: LNHDA and SQIVND (reference sequence). CDR3 residues: CASTDGQGRVNQPQHF.

The chain has TRBV20-1 and TRBJ2-3; the D call from TCRdb, TRBD2, cannot be confirmed without DNA. The CDR3 has 15 amino acids. Germline loops: CDR1 DFQATT, CDR2 SNEGSKA (reference sequence). CDR3: CSAREAAGPQDTQYF.

J is TRBJ1-1 and V is TRBV30; TCRdb returns TRBD1, unconfirmable since there is no DNA. The CDR3 consists of 15 residues. Per germline, CDR1 GTSNPN and CDR2 SVGIG (reference sequence). The CDR3 sequence is CACHLRGGLNTEAFF.

The rearrangement uses TRBV5-1 and TRBJ2-7; TCRdb calls TRBD2, which cannot be checked without DNA. The germline V gene has CDR1 SGHRS and CDR2 YFSETQ. CDR3 length: 15 residues. CDR3 sequence reads: CASSSGLRDTYEQYF.

The rearrangement uses TRBV7-2 and TRBJ1-2; TCRdb calls TRBD1, which cannot be checked without DNA. The CDR3 loop spans 18 amino acids. CDR1 and CDR2 (germline): SGHTA, FQGNSA. The CDR3 protein is CASSLVSRGTGTGEGYTF.

The genes are TRBV28 and TRBJ1-2; TCRdb returns TRBD1, unconfirmable since there is no DNA. The CDR3 runs to 13 residues. Per the germline V gene, CDR1 is MDHEN and CDR2 is SYDVKM. The CDR3 sequence: CASRTTGTDGYTF.

The chain couples TRBV10-3 to TRBJ1-2; the TCRdb call, TRBD1, lacks DNA for checking. CDR1 is ENHRY, CDR2 SYGVKD, per germline. The length of the CDR3 is 14 residues. CDR3 sequence: CAISERGAPYGYTF.

The J gene is TRBJ2-2, the V gene TRBV27; lacking DNA, the TRBD2 call made by TCRdb goes unchecked. CDR1 and CDR2 (germline): MNHEY, SMNVEV (reference sequence). CDR3 length equals 17 residues. CDR3 region: CASSFGLAGGPTGELFF.

The genes are TRBV4-1 and TRBJ1-1. Germline values: CDR1 MGHRA, CDR2 YSYEKL. The CDR3 extends over 13 amino acids. This CDR3 reads CASSRGPGTEAFF.

The CDR3 loop reads CATSPGLAGGVGELFF. This rearrangement joins TRBV15 to TRBJ2-2; TCRdb names TRBD2, which stays unverified in the absence of DNA. Germline loops: CDR1 LNHNV, CDR2 YYDKDF (reference sequence). This CDR3 region has 16 residues.

The J gene is TRBJ2-2, the V gene TRBV2; TCRdb reports TRBD1, a call that lacks DNA to check it against. Germline assignment: CDR1 SNHLY and CDR2 FYNNEI. The CDR3 runs 15 residues. The CDR3 sequence is CASSAPRGHTGELFF.

The chain uses TRBV7-9 and TRBJ1-5; TCRdb indicates TRBD1, and absent DNA this call remains unverified. The CDR3 extends over 17 amino acids. Germline V lookup: CDR1 SEHNR, CDR2 FQNEAQ (reference sequence). The CDR3: CASSFAGTGFSNQPQHF.

The genes are TRBV20-1 and TRBJ2-4; TCRdb returns TRBD2, unconfirmable since there is no DNA. This CDR3 comprises 17 residues. CDR1 and CDR2 from the germline V gene are DFQATT and SNEGSKA (reference sequence). The CDR3 sequence is CSARSRDPSGAKNIQYF.

The gene calls are TRBV29-1 and TRBJ1-4; the D gene TCRdb calls, TRBD1, cannot be checked with no DNA. The CDR3 spans 16 residues. Germline CDR1 reads SQVTM; CDR2 reads ANQGSEA. The CDR3 sequence is CSVEGGQGGGNEKLFF.

The V call is TRBV14, the J call TRBJ1-2; TCRdb proposes TRBD1, but this gene call is untestable without DNA. The CDR3 covers 16 residues. In germline, CDR1 is SGHDN, CDR2 FVKESK. The CDR3: CASSPNLGQGSYGYTF.

V usage is TRBV7-9 and J usage is TRBJ1-2; there is no DNA to check the TCRdb D call of TRBD1. The CDR3 extends over 13 amino acids. The germline CDR1 and CDR2 sequences are SEHNR and FQNEAQ (reference sequence). CDR3 sequence reads: CASSQAGQGGYTF.

The chain links TRBV5-1 to TRBJ2-7; TCRdb designates TRBD1, a call that cannot be tested without DNA. CDR3 length: 14 residues. In germline, CDR1 is SGHRS, CDR2 YFSETQ. The CDR3 loop is CASSLRDGPYEQYF.

The chain carries TRBV7-9 and TRBJ1-1. Germline CDR1 is SEHNR and CDR2 is FQNEAQ (reference sequence). CDR3 length: 13 amino acids. The CDR3 loop is CASSPDSNTEAFF.

This chain links TRBV20-1 with TRBJ1-5; there is no DNA to check the TCRdb D call of TRBD1. The CDR3 spans 15 residues. Germline V lookup: CDR1 DFQATT, CDR2 SNEGSKA (reference sequence). CDR3 loop: CSAKIGASSNQPQHF.

The chain employs TRBV13 and TRBJ1-5; no DNA is available, so the TRBD1 call from TCRdb remains unchecked. The CDR3 runs to 13 residues. The germline V gene has CDR1 PRHDT and CDR2 FYEKMQ (reference sequence). The CDR3 sequence: CASSHRGNQPQHF. The full variable domain, its missing parts supplied by reference TRBV13 and TRBJ1-5, is AAGVIQSPRHLIKEKRETATLKCYPIPRHDTVYWYQQGPGQDPQFLISFYEKMQSDKGSIPDRFSAQQFSDYHSELNMSSLELGDSALYFCASSHRGNQPQHFGDGTRLSIL.

The gene calls are TRBV7-9 and TRBJ1-1; the D call from TCRdb, TRBD1, cannot be confirmed without DNA. Germline-derived CDR1 and CDR2 are SEHNR and FQNEAQ (reference sequence). This CDR3 is built from 13 residues. The CDR3 here is CASSLGRNPQAFF.